These 32 T cell receptor beta chains originate from one sample sequenced in a study of CD8+CD57+ T cells in acquired aplastic anemia. The TCR beta profiling, which covered VDJ combination and CDR3 sequence, was carried out using genomic DNA as the template. TCRdb redid the calling of the reads with MiXCR, one entry per CDR3 protein. This sample yields roughly 180,000 distinct CDR3 sequences, of which over 60% are seen a single time; 46% belongs to the top ten. Material for sequencing was sorted CD4+, CD8+, or CD8+CD57+ T cells (not recorded which) from PBMCs. The receptors originated from a human donor with severe aplastic anemia or a healthy control (not recorded which).

The chain has TRBV20-1 and TRBJ1-5, with 7 bases identical to TRBD1. V lost 5 bases to trimming and J lost 0 bases; unmatched junction nucleotides: 4. CDR1 is DFQATT and CDR2 is SNEGSKA in the germline V gene (reference sequence). The CDR3 contains 14 residues. CDR3 sequence reads: CSAVQGNSNQPQHF. The CDR3 DNA sequence: TGCAGTGCTGTACAGGGGAATAGCAATCAGCCCCAGCATTTT.

The chain uses TRBV9 and TRBJ1-3; 7 bases match TRBD1. V lost 6 bases and J lost 0; bases outside the gene matches: 6. Germline V gene sequence: CDR1 SGDLS, CDR2 YYNGEE. This CDR3 has 15 residues. The CDR3 reads CASKAQGSSGNTIYF. The CDR3 region has the DNA TGTGCCAGCAAAGCACAGGGGAGCTCTGGAAACACCATATATTTT.

This sequence joins TRBV29-1 and TRBJ1-2, with 8 bases aligning to TRBD1. Germline values: CDR1 SQVTM, CDR2 ANQGSEA. CDR3 size: 12 residues. V lost 6 bases to trimming and J lost 6 bases; unmatched junction nucleotides: 6. CDR3 amino acids: CSVPDRGNGYTF. Written as DNA, the CDR3 is TGCAGCGTCCCCGACAGGGGCAATGGCTACACCTTC.

The V and J genes are TRBV19 and TRBJ2-1, with TRBD2 matching 8 bases. There are 16 residues in the CDR3. Germline CDR1 reads LNHDA; CDR2 reads SQIVND (reference sequence). The V and J ends lost 5 bases and 5 bases, in that order; junction bases with no gene match: 11. Written as DNA, the CDR3 is TGTGCCAGTAGTCCAGAGCGGGGGCTCGGCCACAATGAGCAGTTCTTC. It yields the protein CASSPERGLGHNEQFF.

The chain recombines TRBV7-8 with TRBJ2-7; TRBD1 aligns across 9 bases. The CDR3 consists of 17 residues. Germline CDR1 and CDR2: SGHVS and FQNEAQ. Trimming removed 4 bases from V and 4 bases from J; junction bases left unmatched: 14. CDR3 in DNA: TGTGCCAGCAGCTCGAGACGCGCCGGGACAGGGAAATACGAGCAGTACTTC. It translates to CASSSRRAGTGKYEQYF.

The chain carries TRBV20-1 and TRBJ1-1, with D perhaps TRBD1 (6 bases). This CDR3 has 14 residues. Germline loops: CDR1 DFQATT, CDR2 SNEGSKA (reference sequence). Trimming took off 2 bases at V and 2 bases at J, with 12 bases between the two ends. The CDR3 nucleotides read TGCAGTGCTAGAAGAGGGGGTCGTAACACTGAAGCTTTCTTT. Translating it yields CSARRGGRNTEAFF.

This chain uses TRBV7-9 with TRBJ1-3; 7 bases are shared with TRBD1. The germline V gene has CDR1 SEHNR and CDR2 FQNEAQ (reference sequence). J gave up 4 bases and V 5 bases, and 5 bases lay outside the gene matches. The CDR3 consists of 14 residues. The CDR3 protein is CASSHRDRGNTIYF. CDR3 nucleotide sequence: TGTGCCAGCAGCCACCGGGACAGAGGAAACACCATATATTTT.

Sample share makes this clonotype medium-sized. The genes are TRBV7-9 and TRBJ1-4; TRBD1 matches 7 bases. This CDR3 contains 15 residues. Per germline, CDR1 SEHNR and CDR2 FQNEAQ (reference sequence). V shed 1 base and J 5 bases; nucleotides not matched to a gene: 4. Here the CDR3 DNA reads TGTGCCAGCAGCTTAGATGAGACAGGGAATGAAAAACTGTTTTTT. Translated, it gives CASSLDETGNEKLFF.

The V and J genes are TRBV7-2 and TRBJ1-2; unclear D gene. The germline V and J ends were trimmed by 3 bases and 8 bases, with 13 bases remaining between them. Looked up from germline, CDR1 is SGHTA and CDR2 is FQGNSA. This CDR3 is built from 13 residues. The CDR3 DNA reads as TGTGCCAGCAGCTTTGTTACCCTCTACGGCTACACCTTC. This sequence encodes CASSFVTLYGYTF.

The gene calls are TRBV20-1 and TRBJ2-1, with D perhaps matching TRBD1 (6 bases). The germline V gene has CDR1 DFQATT and CDR2 SNEGSKA (reference sequence). There are 15 residues in the CDR3. V lost 3 bases, J lost 7 bases, and 19 bases lay in between. CDR3 in amino acids: CSARVTGSSYNEQFF. Here the CDR3 DNA reads TGCAGTGCTAGGGTGACAGGCTCCTCTTATAATGAGCAGTTCTTC.

This chain joins TRBV7-6 and TRBJ2-5; TRBD2 matches 8 bases. The CDR3 is made up of 15 amino acids. Germline V gene lookup returns CDR1 SGHVS and CDR2 FNYEAQ. V was pared by 7 bases and J by 5 bases, with 12 bases of the junction left unmatched. This CDR3 reads CASTAGSGGPETQYF. The CDR3 region has the DNA TGTGCCAGCACCGCGGGCAGCGGGGGACCGGAGACCCAGTACTTC.

The V and J genes are TRBV9 and TRBJ2-2, with 9 bases that match TRBD2. The CDR3 sequence is 15 residues long. V lost 2 bases to trimming and J lost 7 bases; unmatched junction nucleotides: 6. The germline V gene encodes CDR1 SGDLS and CDR2 YYNGEE. CDR3 loop: CASSVRGGAGGELFF. In DNA, the CDR3 is TGTGCCAGCAGCGTTCGCGGGGGGGCCGGCGGGGAGCTGTTTTTT.

V and J are TRBV6-4 and TRBJ2-1; 11 bases line up with TRBD2. V lost 2 bases, J lost 5 bases, and 14 bases stayed unmatched. Germline CDR1 and CDR2: MRHNA and SNTAGT. The length of the CDR3 is 19 residues. The CDR3 is CASSDAPTSGGTQDNEQFF. The CDR3 region has the DNA TGTGCCAGCAGTGACGCCCCCACTAGCGGGGGTACGCAGGACAATGAGCAGTTCTTC.

The rearrangement uses TRBV7-8 and TRBJ1-6; weak D call: TRBD1 (5 bases). Trimming removed 4 bases at V and 10 bases at J, with 20 bases between. The germline gives CDR1 SGHVS, CDR2 FQNEAQ. The CDR3 totals 16 residues. The CDR3 sequence: CASSSGTDRTLSPLHF. Here the CDR3 DNA reads TGTGCCAGCAGCTCCGGGACCGATCGTACTTTATCACCCCTCCACTTT. The variable domain in full, completed from reference TRBV7-8 and TRBJ1-6, reads GAGVSQSPRYKVAKRGQDVALRCDPISGHVSLFWYQQALGQGPEFLTYFQNEAQLDKSGLPSDRFFAERPEGSVSTLKIQRTQQEDSAVYLCASSSGTDRTLSPLHFGNGTRLTVT.

This clonotype was seen a few times. V and J are TRBV2 and TRBJ1-1; D is unresolved. V lost 7 bases to trimming and J lost 0 bases, with 12 bases between them. The CDR3 contains 14 residues. The germline V gene encodes CDR1 SNHLY and CDR2 FYNNEI. The CDR3 reads CASIHPAMNTEAFF. The CDR3 coding sequence is TGTGCCAGCATCCACCCAGCCATGAACACTGAAGCTTTCTTT.

The chain recombines TRBV15 with TRBJ2-1; 13 bases agree with TRBD2. J was trimmed by 9 bases and V by 5 bases; bases with no gene match: 10. CDR3 length equals 16 residues. The germline V gene encodes CDR1 LNHNV and CDR2 YYDKDF (reference sequence). For the CDR3, the DNA is TGTGCCACCAGCGGGGGACTAGCGGGAAAAGCCTCTGAGCAGTTCTTC. Its translation: CATSGGLAGKASEQFF.

This clonotype has a handful of counts. One junction end does not reproduce the germline sequence, and a read error may be involved. The rearrangement links TRBV4-1 to TRBJ2-7; TRBD1 matches at 9 bases. CDR1 and CDR2 from the germline V gene are MGHRA and YSYEKL. CDR3 length equals 16 residues. The CDR3 DNA follows: TGTGCCAGCAGCTTGGCCGGGGGACAGGGATACTACGAGCAGTACTTC. Encoded protein: CASSLAGGQGYYEQYF.

This clonotype has ten or more counts. This sequence joins TRBV11-2 and TRBJ2-7, with TRBD1 matching 7 bases. Trimming cost V 4 bases and J 6 bases; bases outside gene matches: 3. CDR1 is SGHAT, CDR2 FQNNGV, per germline. The CDR3 is made up of 12 amino acids. The CDR3 DNA is TGTGCCAGCAGCTACGGACAGGTCGAGCAGTACTTC. This sequence encodes CASSYGQVEQYF.

This clonotype was recorded many times. The rearrangement links TRBV19 to TRBJ1-1; unclear D gene. From germline, CDR1 is LNHDA and CDR2 SQIVND (reference sequence). This CDR3 has 14 residues. V was pared by 7 bases and J by 4 bases, with 16 bases between. The CDR3 is CASTPDPGFTEAFF. The CDR3 DNA sequence: TGTGCCAGTACCCCTGATCCGGGATTCACTGAAGCTTTCTTT.

Of note for this clonotype: The junction and the germline gene differ at one end; a read error may be behind it. The V gene is TRBV5-1, the J gene TRBJ2-1; D is unclear. This CDR3 region has 14 residues. CDR1 and CDR2 from the germline V gene are SGHRS and YFSETQ. DNA of the CDR3: TGTGCCAGCAGCTTGGGTCAGATAGGCGATGAGCAGTTCTTC. Translation gives CASSLGQIGDEQFF.

The chain has TRBV2 and TRBJ1-5, with 8 bases aligning to TRBD1. From germline, CDR1 is SNHLY and CDR2 FYNNEI. The CDR3 runs 16 residues. Trimming at V came to 5 bases and at J to 3 bases, leaving 9 bases not matched to a gene. This CDR3 is CASSKKRTGYNQPQHF. CDR3 DNA sequence: TGTGCCAGCAGTAAAAAAAGGACAGGGTACAATCAGCCCCAGCATTTT. The variable domain in full, with the rest retrieved from reference TRBV2 and TRBJ1-5, is EPEVTQTPSHQVTQMGQEVILRCVPISNHLYFYWYRQILGQKVEFLVSFYNNEISEKSEIFDDQFSVERPDGSNFTLKIRSTKLEDSAMYFCASSKKRTGYNQPQHFGDGTRLSIL.

This clonotype was seen just once. The chain uses TRBV7-9 and TRBJ2-5, with TRBD2 matching 8 bases. CDR3 length equals 17 residues. Germline V gene lookup returns CDR1 SEHNR and CDR2 FQNEAQ (reference sequence). The V gene end was trimmed by 5 bases and the J gene end by 5 bases; junction bases not matched to a gene: 16. The CDR3 DNA reads as TGTGCCAGCAGCGAGATGAGCGGGAGCACGATCGGGGAGACCCAGTACTTC. This gives the protein CASSEMSGSTIGETQYF.

This rearrangement joins TRBV7-8 to TRBJ1-1, with 9 bases fitting TRBD1. The CDR3 consists of 16 residues. Germline V lookup: CDR1 SGHVS, CDR2 FQNEAQ. V was clipped by 5 bases and J by 0 bases; unmatched bases: 7. In DNA form, the CDR3 reads TGTGCCAGCAGCCAAACCGGGACAGGGATGAACACTGAAGCTTTCTTT. The encoded protein is CASSQTGTGMNTEAFF.

This clonotype was seen many times. The chain couples TRBV2 to TRBJ1-3, with D possibly matching TRBD1 (6 bases). With 8 bases removed from V and 2 bases from J, the gap between germline ends came to 13 bases. Germline CDR1 SNHLY, CDR2 FYNNEI. CDR3 length: 14 residues. The CDR3 reads CASSGGFAGNTIYF. CDR3 nucleotides: TGTGCCAGCTCGGGGGGCTTCGCTGGAAACACCATATATTTT.

This clonotype occurred many times. The V call is TRBV6-5, the J call TRBJ2-7, with TRBD1 matching 9 bases. The CDR3 has 15 amino acids. The junction had 5 bases not matched to a gene; V was cut back by 5 bases and J by 0 bases. Germline V lookup: CDR1 MNHEY, CDR2 SVGAGI. The CDR3 sequence: CASSKDRGYSYEQYF. In nucleotides, the CDR3 is TGTGCCAGCAGTAAGGACAGGGGCTACTCCTACGAGCAGTACTTC.

The rearrangement uses TRBV20-1 and TRBJ2-1; TRBD2 might be the D (6 bases). Germline-derived CDR1 and CDR2 are DFQATT and SNEGSKA (reference sequence). Trimming took off 3 bases at V and 4 bases at J, with 13 bases between the two ends. The CDR3 contains 14 residues. CDR3: CSASEGLGYNEQFF. CDR3 bases: TGCAGTGCTAGTGAGGGACTTGGTTACAATGAGCAGTTCTTC.

The genes are TRBV20-1 and TRBJ2-6; no clear D. The CDR3 is 16 amino acids. Germline V gene lookup returns CDR1 DFQATT and CDR2 SNEGSKA (reference sequence). V lost 6 bases to trimming and J lost 0 bases, with 15 bases between them. The CDR3 spells CSAPRSLPSGANVLTF. CDR3 nucleotides: TGCAGTGCGCCACGGAGTCTACCCTCTGGGGCCAACGTCCTGACTTTC.

In this sample, this clonotype turned up a few times. In DNA form, the CDR3 reads TGTGCCAGCAGTGAATTAGCGGTTAACTATGGCTACACCTTC. Translating gives CASSELAVNYGYTF. The genes are TRBV2 and TRBJ1-2, with unresolved D. V was shortened by 2 bases and J by 1 base, with 8 bases between the two germline ends. CDR3 length: 14 amino acids. Per the germline V gene, CDR1 is SNHLY and CDR2 is FYNNEI.

The genes are TRBV10-3 and TRBJ2-5; D is perhaps TRBD1 or TRBD2 (7 bases each). Deletions cut 4 bases from V and 1 base from J, with 16 bases between. CDR1 and CDR2 from the germline V gene are ENHRY and SYGVKD. The CDR3 covers 16 residues. The CDR3 DNA follows: TGTGCCATCAGTGCCAGGGGGGGGACCCCCCAAGAGACCCAGTACTTC. It is translated as CAISARGGTPQETQYF.

CDR3 nucleotides: TGTGCCAGCAGTTCCGGCCTAGCGCGAGAGCAGTACTTC. Its translation is CASSSGLAREQYF. This chain connects TRBV12-3 or TRBV12-4 to TRBJ2-7; possible D gene TRBD2, 6 bases. Trimming removed 4 bases at V and 7 bases at J, with 14 bases between. The CDR3 has 13 residues.

The gene calls are TRBV5-6 and TRBJ2-5; 10 bases are shared with TRBD1. Germline loops: CDR1 SGHDT, CDR2 YYEEEE. V shed 2 bases, J shed 5 bases, and the junction held 12 bases outside the gene matches. The CDR3 extends over 17 amino acids. In DNA form, the CDR3 reads TGTGCCAGCAGCTTAATGACAGGGGGCGACGGACGGGAGACCCAGTACTTC. Translation gives CASSLMTGGDGRETQYF.

V is TRBV24-1 and J is TRBJ1-1; weak D call: TRBD1 (5 bases). This CDR3 contains 12 residues. With 2 bases removed from V and 10 bases from J, the gap between germline ends came to 10 bases. CDR1 and CDR2 from the germline V gene are KGHDR and SFDVKD. CDR3 sequence: CATSDWDGGAFF. CDR3 DNA sequence: TGTGCCACCAGTGATTGGGACGGTGGAGCTTTCTTT.